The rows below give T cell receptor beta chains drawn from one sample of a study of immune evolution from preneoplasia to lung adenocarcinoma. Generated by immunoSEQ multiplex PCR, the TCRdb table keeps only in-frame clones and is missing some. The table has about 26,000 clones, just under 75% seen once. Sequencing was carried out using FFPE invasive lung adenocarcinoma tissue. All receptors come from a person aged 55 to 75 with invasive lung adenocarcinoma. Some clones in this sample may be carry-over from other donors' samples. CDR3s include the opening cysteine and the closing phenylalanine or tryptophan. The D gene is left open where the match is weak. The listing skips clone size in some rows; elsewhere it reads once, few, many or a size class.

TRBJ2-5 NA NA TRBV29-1 CSVVNPVYQETQYF TGCAGCGTTGTTAACCCAGTCTATCAAGAGACCCAGTACTTC
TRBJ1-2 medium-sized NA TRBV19 CASSIDGRGSSSGYTF TGTGCCAGTAGTATTGACGGGCGGGGCAGCTCGTCTGGCTACACCTTC
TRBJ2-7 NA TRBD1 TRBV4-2 CASSQSPGQLSYEQYF TGTGCCAGCAGCCAGAGTCCGGGACAGCTCTCCTACGAGCAGTACTTC
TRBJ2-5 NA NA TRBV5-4 CASSGPVRDQETQYF TGTGCCAGCAGCGGACCGGTGCGGGACCAAGAGACCCAGTACTTC
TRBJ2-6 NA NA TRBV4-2 CASSQAYRNPSGANVLTF TGTGCCAGCAGCCAAGCGTACAGAAACCCATCTGGGGCCAACGTCCTGACTTTC
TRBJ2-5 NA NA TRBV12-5 CASGSGRIDQETQYF TGTGCTAGTGGTTCAGGACGGATTGACCAAGAGACCCAGTACTTC
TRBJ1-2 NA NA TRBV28 CASSFAGDGYTF TGTGCCAGCAGTTTTGCGGGAGATGGCTACACCTTC
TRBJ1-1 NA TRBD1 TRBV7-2 CASRLAGTAQAFF TGTGCCAGCAGGCTAGCCGGGACAGCTCAAGCTTTCTTT
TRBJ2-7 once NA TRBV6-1 CASSEGPGRQDYEQYF TGTGCCAGCAGTGAAGGTCCGGGAAGGCAGGACTACGAGCAGTACTTC
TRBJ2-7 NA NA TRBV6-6 CASGVDEQYF TGTGCCAGCGGGGTTGACGAGCAGTACTTC
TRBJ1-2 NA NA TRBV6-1 CASGQANYGYTF TGTGCCAGCGGCCAGGCCAACTATGGCTACACCTTC
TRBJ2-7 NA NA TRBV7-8 CASSLADLYEQYF TGTGCCAGCAGCTTAGCGGATTTATACGAGCAGTACTTC
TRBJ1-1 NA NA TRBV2 CASSVRDTGTFF TGTGCCAGCAGTGTCCGGGACACGGGAACTTTCTTT
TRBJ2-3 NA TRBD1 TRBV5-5 CASRKRGTASTDTQYF TGTGCCAGCAGAAAAAGGGGGACAGCTAGCACAGATACGCAGTATTTT
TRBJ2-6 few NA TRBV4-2 CASSHRKGSGANVLTF TGTGCCAGCAGCCACCGTAAGGGGTCTGGGGCCAACGTCCTGACTTTC
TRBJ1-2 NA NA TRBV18 CASSPPDTTGRYTF TGTGCCAGCTCCCCCCCTGACACGACCGGGCGCTACACCTTC
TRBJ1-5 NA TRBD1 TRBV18 CASSGTGTLQPQHF TGTGCCAGCTCCGGGACAGGGACGCTTCAGCCCCAGCATTTT
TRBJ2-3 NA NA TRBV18 CASSPPGHGTDTQYF TGTGCCAGCTCACCACCGGGACACGGCACAGATACGCAGTATTTT
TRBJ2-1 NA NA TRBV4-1 CASSHMGGGTYNEQFF TGCGCCAGCAGCCACATGGGGGGCGGAACCTACAATGAGCAGTTCTTC
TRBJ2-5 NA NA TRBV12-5 CASGLDPGSETQYF TGTGCTAGTGGTTTGGATCCAGGGTCAGAGACCCAGTACTTC
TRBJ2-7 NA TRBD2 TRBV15 CATSRGTSGSNEQYF TGTGCCACCAGCAGAGGTACTAGCGGGAGTAACGAGCAGTACTTC
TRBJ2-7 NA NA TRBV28 CASSLTISGASSYEQYF TGTGCCAGCAGTTTAACCATCTCAGGGGCAAGCTCCTACGAGCAGTACTTC